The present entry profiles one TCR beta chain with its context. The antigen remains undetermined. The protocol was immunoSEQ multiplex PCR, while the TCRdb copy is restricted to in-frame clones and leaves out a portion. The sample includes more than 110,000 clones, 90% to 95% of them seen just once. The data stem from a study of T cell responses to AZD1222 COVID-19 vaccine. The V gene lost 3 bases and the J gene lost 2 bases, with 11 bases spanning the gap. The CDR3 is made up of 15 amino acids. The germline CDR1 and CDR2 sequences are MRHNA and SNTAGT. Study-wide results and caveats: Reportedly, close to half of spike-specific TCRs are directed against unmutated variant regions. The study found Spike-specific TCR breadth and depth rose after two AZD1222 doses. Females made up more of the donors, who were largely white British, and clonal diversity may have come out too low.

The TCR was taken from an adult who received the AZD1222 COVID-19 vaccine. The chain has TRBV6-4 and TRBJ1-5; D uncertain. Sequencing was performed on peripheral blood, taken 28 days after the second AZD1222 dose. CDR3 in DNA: TGTGCCAGCAGTGAGGCACCGGGTGGCAATCAGCCCCAGCATTTT. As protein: CASSEAPGGNQPQHF.